This T cell receptor beta chain came from a study of control samples from healthy donors and cancer patients. Here immunoSEQ multiplex PCR was the method, and the copy in TCRdb shows in-frame clones only, minus some. Among 150,000 to 200,000 clones listed, about 86% were seen once. There are 16 residues in the CDR3. Between the trimmed V and J ends, which lost 3 bases and 6 bases, there was a span of 21 bases. Looked up from germline, CDR1 is SGHTA and CDR2 is FQGNSA. The sample comprised blood. The sequence was obtained from a man between 18 and 29 years old in good health. The chain is built from TRBV7-2 and TRBJ2-7; D may correspond to TRBD1 or TRBD2 (6 bases each). DNA for the CDR3: TGTGCCAGCAGCTTCCTTAGAGGGGGGCTTTCCCCCGAGCAGTACTTC. This codes for CASSFLRGGLSPEQYF.